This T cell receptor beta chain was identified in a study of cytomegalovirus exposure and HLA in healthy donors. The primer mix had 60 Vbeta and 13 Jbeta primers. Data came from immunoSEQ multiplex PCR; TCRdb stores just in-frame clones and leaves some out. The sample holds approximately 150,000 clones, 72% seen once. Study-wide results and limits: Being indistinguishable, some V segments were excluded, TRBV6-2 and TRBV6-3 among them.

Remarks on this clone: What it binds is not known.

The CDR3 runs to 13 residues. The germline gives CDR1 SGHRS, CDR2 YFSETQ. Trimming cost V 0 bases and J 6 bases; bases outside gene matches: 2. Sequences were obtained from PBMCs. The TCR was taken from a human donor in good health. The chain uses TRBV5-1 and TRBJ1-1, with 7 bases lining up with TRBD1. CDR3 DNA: TGCGCCAGCAGCTTGGGACAGGGAGCTGAAGCTTTCTTT. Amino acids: CASSLGQGAEAFF.